The 14 T cell receptor beta chains below were found in one sample sequenced in a study of CD8+CD57+ T cells in acquired aplastic anemia. The use of genomic DNA as template underpinned the TCR beta VDJ and CDR3 profiling. TCRdb itself ran the reads through MiXCR, one entry per CDR3 protein. The table has approximately 170,000 distinct CDR3 sequences, approximately 60% seen once. Sequenced material: sorted CD4+, CD8+, or CD8+CD57+ T cells (not recorded which) from PBMCs. All receptors derive from a human donor in good health.

The chain joins TRBV20-1 to TRBJ2-7; perhaps TRBD1 as D (6 bases). V was trimmed by 1 base and J by 4 bases, leaving 14 bases between them. This CDR3 comprises 14 residues. The germline CDR1 and CDR2 sequences are DFQATT and SNEGSKA (reference sequence). CDR3 sequence reads: CSARGGVGQYEQYF. As DNA, the CDR3 is TGCAGTGCTAGAGGAGGGGTGGGACAATACGAGCAGTACTTC.

The chain joins TRBV27 to TRBJ2-7, with a tentative D call TRBD2 (5 bases). The V gene's germline CDR1 is MNHEY and CDR2 SMNVEV (reference sequence). CDR3 length: 14 amino acids. The V end lost 0 bases, the J end lost 5 bases, and 11 bases lay between the germline ends. The CDR3 DNA sequence: TGTGCCAGCAGTTTATCGCGGGCAGGCCACGAGCAGTACTTC. Encoded protein: CASSLSRAGHEQYF.

The genes are TRBV2 and TRBJ2-5; D unresolved. The V and J ends lost 5 bases and 5 bases respectively, with 6 bases between them. CDR1 and CDR2 from the germline V gene are SNHLY and FYNNEI. This CDR3 comprises 11 residues. CDR3 protein: CASSRSETQYF. The CDR3 bases are TGTGCCAGCAGTCGCAGTGAGACCCAGTACTTC.

The chain is built from TRBV7-9 and TRBJ1-2, with TRBD1 identical over 8 bases. This CDR3 is built from 14 residues. Germline V gives CDR1 SEHNR, CDR2 FQNEAQ (reference sequence). Trimming cost V 5 bases and J 7 bases; bases outside gene matches: 9. The chain's CDR3 is CASSTWTGSFGYTF. The CDR3, as DNA: TGTGCCAGCAGCACCTGGACAGGGAGTTTTGGCTACACCTTC.

The V call is TRBV20-1, the J call TRBJ1-1; D is undetermined. CDR1 and CDR2 (germline): DFQATT, SNEGSKA (reference sequence). Trimming left V 3 bases short and J 0 bases short, with 8 bases between. This CDR3 is built from 13 residues. The CDR3 coding sequence is TGCAGTGCTAGGGGAGGCCTGAACACTGAAGCTTTCTTT. It translates to CSARGGLNTEAFF.

The chain combines TRBV7-3 with TRBJ2-7, with D hard to call. V was trimmed by 5 bases and J by 8 bases, leaving 22 bases between them. The germline V gene encodes CDR1 SGHTA and CDR2 FQGTGA. The CDR3 has 15 residues. The CDR3 loop reads CASSASGFDTAKQYF. The CDR3 region has the DNA TGTGCCAGCAGCGCGTCGGGTTTCGACACCGCGAAGCAGTACTTC.

The CDR3 spells CSAERGETQYF. The CDR3 DNA reads TGCAGTGCCGAGCGGGGAGAGACCCAGTACTTC. The chain has TRBV20-1 and TRBJ2-5; 7 bases are shared with TRBD2. J lost 4 bases, V lost 6 bases, and 2 bases had no gene match. Germline V gene sequence: CDR1 DFQATT, CDR2 SNEGSKA (reference sequence). This CDR3 is 11 amino acids long.

V gene TRBV29-1 combines with J gene TRBJ2-7; D remains ambiguous. The V end was cut by 2 bases, the J end by 0 bases, with 2 bases between. CDR3 length: 11 amino acids. The V gene's germline CDR1 is SQVTM and CDR2 ANQGSEA. The DNA for the CDR3 is TGCAGCGTTGAAATCTCCTACGAGCAGTACTTC. Encoded protein: CSVEISYEQYF.

This sequence joins TRBV11-3 and TRBJ2-3, with D possibly TRBD2 on 7 matching bases. The CDR3 has 13 residues. Trimming pared 3 bases from V and 6 bases from J, leaving 10 bases between. Germline values: CDR1 SGHNT, CDR2 YENEEA. CDR3 residues: CASSFAGADTQYF. In nucleotides, the CDR3 is TGTGCCAGCAGCTTTGCGGGGGCGGATACGCAGTATTTT. Drawing the rest from reference TRBV11-3 and TRBJ2-3, the complete variable domain is EAGVVQSPRYKIIEKKQPVAFWCNPISGHNTLYWYLQNLGQGPELLIRYENEEAVDDSQLPKDRFSAERLKGVDSTLKIQPAELGDSAVYLCASSFAGADTQYFGPGTRLTVL.

This clonotype showed up just a few times. The gene calls are TRBV20-1 and TRBJ1-1, with TRBD1 as a possible D gene (6 bases). The V gene's germline CDR1 is DFQATT and CDR2 SNEGSKA (reference sequence). The CDR3 contains 12 residues. V gave up 6 bases and J gave up 0 bases, with 8 bases separating them. Here the CDR3 reads CSARTVNTEAFF. The CDR3 nucleotides read TGCAGTGCCCGGACAGTGAACACTGAAGCTTTCTTT.

This clonotype turned up a few times. This may arise from a read error, as a much more abundant clone is one base away. The chain links TRBV7-9 to TRBJ2-7; the match to TRBD2 covers 7 bases. The CDR3 extends over 16 amino acids. Germline V lookup: CDR1 SEHNR, CDR2 FQNEAQ (reference sequence). The CDR3 region is CASSRNRGSQVYEQYF. CDR3 coding DNA: TGCGCCAGCAGCCGAAACCGCGGGAGCCAGGTCTACGAGCAGTACTTC.

This clonotype was picked up a small number of times. The chain carries TRBV7-6 and TRBJ1-2; possible D gene TRBD1, 5 bases. V lost 5 bases and J lost 6, with 13 bases in between. Per the germline V gene, CDR1 is SGHVS and CDR2 is FNYEAQ. The length of the CDR3 is 13 residues. The CDR3 region is CASSPGGFDGYTF. DNA of the CDR3: TGTGCCAGCAGCCCCGGGGGGTTTGATGGCTACACCTTC.

The rearrangement links TRBV7-9 to TRBJ1-2; the D is unclear. CDR3 size: 14 residues. CDR1 is SEHNR and CDR2 is FQNEAQ in the germline V gene (reference sequence). Trimming cost V 3 bases and J 0 bases, with 8 bases left between them. Here the CDR3 DNA reads TGTGCCAGCAGCTTTTTGTATTCTAACTATGGCTACACCTTC. Amino acid sequence: CASSFLYSNYGYTF.

This clonotype was recorded many times. The V and J genes are TRBV3-1 and TRBJ1-5; D gene unclear. The CDR3 extends over 15 amino acids. The germline CDR1 and CDR2 sequences are LGHDT and YNNKEL (reference sequence). Trimming stripped 3 bases from V and 3 bases from J, with 12 bases between. DNA of the CDR3: TGTGCCAGCAGCCAGCAGCTTGGAGCCAATCAGCCCCAGCATTTT. Translation gives CASSQQLGANQPQHF.